The 15 T cell receptor beta chains below were found in one sample sequenced in a study of shared clonotypes between healthy human individuals. This table comes from immunoSEQ multiplex PCR, and its TCRdb copy is limited to in-frame clones, with some not included. Of more than 850,000 clones in the sample, around 82% are singletons; the top ten hold approximately 0.5%. The material sequenced was memory CD4+ T cells from PBMCs. The subset: CD45RA-negative fraction. These receptors originate from a man between 18 and 35 years old in good health. Some clones in this sample may be carry-over from other donors' samples.

The table lists this clone with a few counts. The J gene is TRBJ1-2, the V gene TRBV10-3; weak D call: TRBD1 (6 bases). This CDR3 spans 15 amino acids. Germline-derived CDR1 and CDR2 are ENHRY and SYGVKD. V gave up 0 bases and J gave up 7 bases, with 15 bases separating them. The CDR3 DNA reads as TGTGCCATCAGTGAGTCGCTAGGACAGTTATCTGGCTACACCTTC. As protein: CAISESLGQLSGYTF.

This sequence joins TRBV27 and TRBJ2-7; possibly TRBD2 for D (7 bases). The V end was cut by 6 bases, the J end by 5 bases, with 17 bases between. Germline CDR1 MNHEY, CDR2 SMNVEV (reference sequence). The CDR3 runs 14 residues. The DNA for the CDR3 is TGTGCCAGCAGCAGGGCCGGCGGGGGCCACGAGCAGTACTTC. Amino acid sequence: CASSRAGGGHEQYF.

The chain couples TRBV7-2 to TRBJ1-3; 7 nucleotides line up with TRBD1. Germline V gene lookup returns CDR1 SGHTA and CDR2 FQGNSA. V dropped 4 bases and J dropped 2; count of bases not matched to a gene: 5. The CDR3 runs 15 residues. The CDR3 loop reads CASSSLTGPGNTIYF. The DNA for the CDR3 is TGTGCCAGCAGCTCATTGACAGGGCCTGGAAACACCATATATTTT. Using reference TRBV7-2 and TRBJ1-3 for the parts outside the CDR3, the full variable domain is GAGVSQSPSNKVTEKGKDVELRCDPISGHTALYWYRQSLGQGLEFLIYFQGNSAPDKSGLPSDRFSAERTGGSVSTLTIQRTQQEDSAVYLCASSSLTGPGNTIYFGEGSWLTVV.

This clone was counted only a few times. The chain links TRBV30 to TRBJ2-7; D remains unclear. CDR1 GTSNPN and CDR2 SVGIG come from the germline V gene (reference sequence). This CDR3 comprises 11 residues. V was shortened by 2 bases and J by 3 bases, with 5 bases between the two germline ends. The CDR3 DNA is TGTGCCTGGAGTTCCAACTACGAGCAGTACTTC. Amino acids: CAWSSNYEQYF. The full variable domain, rest sourced from reference TRBV30 and TRBJ2-7, is SQTIHQWPATLVQPVGSPLSLECTVEGTSNPNLYWYRQAAGRGLQLLFYSVGIGQISSEVPQNLSASRPQDRQFILSSKKLLLSDSGFYLCAWSSNYEQYFGPGTRLTVT.

The CDR3: CASSLTGTGLYGYTF. The DNA of the CDR3 is TGTGCCAGCAGCCTGACCGGGACAGGGCTATATGGCTACACCTTC. The rearrangement joins TRBV13 to TRBJ1-2, with 9 bases that match TRBD1. Germline CDR1 PRHDT, CDR2 FYEKMQ (reference sequence). The CDR3 is 15 amino acids. V was clipped by 5 bases and J by 5 bases; unmatched bases: 9.

The rearrangement links TRBV4-1 to TRBJ1-4, with 10 bases aligning to TRBD1. V was clipped by 0 bases and J by 8 bases; unmatched bases: 6. Looked up from germline, CDR1 is MGHRA and CDR2 is YSYEKL. This CDR3 is 16 amino acids long. The CDR3 loop is CASSQDLDRGREKLFF. The CDR3 DNA is TGCGCCAGCAGCCAAGATTTGGACAGGGGGAGGGAAAAACTGTTTTTT.

The chain combines TRBV2 with TRBJ1-5, with D uncertain. V was shortened by 4 bases and J by 3 bases, with 10 bases between the two germline ends. The CDR3 totals 14 residues. Germline V gene data show CDR1 as SNHLY and CDR2 as FYNNEI. CDR3 protein: CASSVESNNQPQHF. Written as DNA, the CDR3 is TGTGCCAGCAGTGTAGAAAGCAACAATCAGCCCCAGCATTTT.

The chain carries TRBV4-2 and TRBJ2-3; D is ambiguous. This CDR3 is built from 15 residues. Trimming left V 1 base short and J 3 bases short, with 11 bases between. Germline V gene lookup returns CDR1 LGHNA and CDR2 YNFKEQ. The CDR3 region has the DNA TGTGCCAGCAGCCAAGGGTCGGGCCCGACAGATACGCAGTATTTT. Residues: CASSQGSGPTDTQYF.

As DNA, the CDR3 is TGTGCCAGCAGCCTTGAGGGACAGGGGCGGCTTGATGAGCAGTTCTTC. Its protein product is CASSLEGQGRLDEQFF. The chain links TRBV11-3 to TRBJ2-1; TRBD1 agrees at 10 bases. The CDR3 runs 16 residues. Germline V lookup: CDR1 SGHNT, CDR2 YENEEA. The V and J ends lost 5 bases and 8 bases, in that order; junction bases with no gene match: 12.

This rearrangement joins TRBV11-2 to TRBJ2-1, with 11 bases lining up with TRBD1. Per the germline V gene, CDR1 is SGHAT and CDR2 is FQNNGV. Trimming took 6 bases from V and 5 from J; bases not matched to a gene: 9. The CDR3 totals 16 residues. The CDR3 DNA reads TGTGCCAGCAGAATACCCGGACAGGGGGCCAACAATGAGCAGTTCTTC. Translation: CASRIPGQGANNEQFF.

The chain uses TRBV29-1 and TRBJ2-1; 10 positions agree with TRBD2. The V gene's germline CDR1 is SQVTM and CDR2 ANQGSEA. The CDR3 sequence is 16 residues long. Germline trimming cut 4 bases from V and 0 bases from J; bases unmatched to any gene: 6. In nucleotides, the CDR3 is TGCAGCGTTGTTTTTCCTAGCGGGAGCTCCTACAATGAGCAGTTCTTC. This sequence encodes CSVVFPSGSSYNEQFF.

J is TRBJ2-1 and V is TRBV9; possibly TRBD2 for D (5 bases). The CDR3 runs to 17 residues. Per the germline V gene, CDR1 is SGDLS and CDR2 is YYNGEE. Between the trimmed V and J ends, which lost 0 bases and 0 bases, there was a span of 13 bases. The CDR3: CASSVESGYYSYNEQFF. DNA for the CDR3: TGTGCCAGCAGCGTAGAGTCGGGATACTACTCCTACAATGAGCAGTTCTTC.

This clone came up a few times. The gene calls are TRBV5-1 and TRBJ2-5; TRBD2 aligns across 11 bases. The germline V gene encodes CDR1 SGHRS and CDR2 YFSETQ. This CDR3 has 16 residues. The ends lost 1 base at V and 5 bases at J; junction bases unmatched: 7. CDR3 nucleotide sequence: TGCGCCAGCAGCTTGAAAGCTAGCGGGAGGCGGGAGACCCAGTACTTC. Its translation: CASSLKASGRRETQYF.

This chain joins TRBV19 and TRBJ2-2; tentatively, D is TRBD2 (6 bases). Trimming left V 4 bases short and J 4 bases short, with 13 bases between. Germline lookup yields CDR1 LNHDA and CDR2 SQIVND (reference sequence). The length of the CDR3 is 15 residues. CDR3 DNA sequence: TGTGCCAGTAGTACTGTGAGGGGAGGCACCGGGGAGCTGTTTTTT. Protein: CASSTVRGGTGELFF.

There are a few counts of this clone. The chain uses TRBV5-1 and TRBJ2-1; 9 bases align to TRBD1. V trimming: 4 bases; J trimming: 10 bases; junction bases outside the gene matches: 9. The CDR3 has 14 amino acids. Germline V gene lookup returns CDR1 SGHRS and CDR2 YFSETQ. As DNA, the CDR3 is TGCGCCAGCAGCCCCCGGGACAGGGCGGGGGAGCAGTTCTTC. This codes for CASSPRDRAGEQFF.